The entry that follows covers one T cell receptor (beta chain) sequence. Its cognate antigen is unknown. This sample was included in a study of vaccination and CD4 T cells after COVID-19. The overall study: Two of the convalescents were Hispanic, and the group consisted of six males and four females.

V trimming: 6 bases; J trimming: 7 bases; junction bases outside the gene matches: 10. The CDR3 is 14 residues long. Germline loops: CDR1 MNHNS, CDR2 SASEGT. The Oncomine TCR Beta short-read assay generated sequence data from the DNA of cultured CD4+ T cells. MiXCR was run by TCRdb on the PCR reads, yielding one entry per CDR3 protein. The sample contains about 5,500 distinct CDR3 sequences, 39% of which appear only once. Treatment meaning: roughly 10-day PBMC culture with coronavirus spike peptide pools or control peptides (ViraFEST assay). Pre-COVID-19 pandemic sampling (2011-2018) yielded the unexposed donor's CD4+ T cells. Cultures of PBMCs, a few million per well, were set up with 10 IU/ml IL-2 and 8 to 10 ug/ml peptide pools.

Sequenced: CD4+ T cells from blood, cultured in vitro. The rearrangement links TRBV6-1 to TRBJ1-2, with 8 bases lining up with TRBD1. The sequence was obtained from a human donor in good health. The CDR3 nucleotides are TGTGCCAGCAGCCAGGACAGGGAATGGGGTGGCTACACCTTC. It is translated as CASSQDREWGGYTF.